The clone carrying this T cell receptor (beta chain) was counted once. These data come from a study of human T cells and chemical hapten exposure. Study-level background: The study sensitized with 2% DPC on a 2 cm by 2 cm patch of upper inner arm skin.

The sample's time point: patch test 1, 2 weeks after DPC sensitization. As for treatment: therapeutic diphenylcyclopropenone sensitization with weekly scalp DPC. One entry per CDR3 protein results from TCRdb running MiXCR on the RACE reads. The top ten hold roughly 2.1% of the sample, which has 75,000 to 100,000 distinct CDR3 sequences, about an eighth seen once. This material consisted of whole blood, taken in connection with sensitization to the hapten diphenylcyclopropenone (DPC). This clonotype was sampled from a woman aged 40 to 49 with alopecia areata. Some clones in this sample may be carry-over from other donors' samples.

CDR3 in amino acids: CASSLQGSEQFF. In nucleotides, the CDR3 is TGTGCCAGCAGTTTGCAGGGTTCTGAGCAGTTCTTC. The chain couples TRBV12-3 or TRBV12-4 to TRBJ2-1; maybe TRBD1 (5 bases). The CDR3 is 12 amino acids. The V gene lost 3 bases and the J gene lost 9 bases, with 9 bases spanning the gap.